These 10 T cell receptor beta chains came from one sample sequenced in a study of blood T cells in healthy people across ages. A J-beta primer mix and a sample-barcoded 5' primer were used in a second PCR of roughly 6 to 11 cycles. TCRdb fed the 5' RACE reads into MiXCR, producing one record per CDR3 protein. The table shows around 1,100,000 distinct CDR3 sequences, with 35% to 40% occurring only once. The source material was blood. These receptor sequences come from a man younger than 35 in good health.

The chain carries TRBV15 and TRBJ2-3; D remains unclear. The CDR3 is 13 residues long. CDR1 and CDR2 from the germline V gene are LNHNV and YYDKDF (reference sequence). Trimming cost V 2 bases and J 4 bases, with 7 bases left between them. CDR3 sequence: CATSRNGADTQYF. The CDR3, as DNA: TGTGCCACCAGCAGAAATGGGGCAGATACGCAGTATTTT.

The chain has TRBV2 and TRBJ2-7, with 7 bases fitting TRBD1. Germline assignment: CDR1 SNHLY and CDR2 FYNNEI. The J segment lost 3 bases and the V segment lost 7 bases, leaving 9 bases of the junction unmatched. The CDR3 is 14 residues long. CDR3 region: CASNGQEPYYEQYF. CDR3 in DNA: TGTGCCAGCAACGGACAGGAACCTTACTACGAGCAGTACTTC.

This clonotype came up a few times. The rearrangement joins TRBV20-1 to TRBJ2-4; TRBD1 agrees at 7 bases. This CDR3 has 14 amino acids. V trimming: 4 bases; J trimming: 0 bases; junction bases outside the gene matches: 3. The V gene's germline CDR1 is DFQATT and CDR2 SNEGSKA (reference sequence). The CDR3: CSATQGLAKNIQYF. The CDR3 DNA follows: TGCAGTGCTACACAGGGGTTAGCCAAAAACATTCAGTACTTC.

This chain connects TRBV19 to TRBJ1-2, with D possibly matching TRBD1 (6 bases). The CDR3 runs 15 residues. V lost 3 bases, J lost 0 bases, and 11 bases lay in between. Per the germline V gene, CDR1 is LNHDA and CDR2 is SQIVND (reference sequence). CDR3 protein: CASSIKGGANYGYTF. DNA of the CDR3: TGTGCCAGTAGTATCAAGGGGGGAGCTAACTATGGCTACACCTTC.

The CDR3 DNA sequence: TGTGCCAGCTCACCGACAGGGAAATCAACTGAAGCTTTCTTT. It encodes CASSPTGKSTEAFF. The J gene is TRBJ1-1, the V gene TRBV18; 7 bases fit TRBD1. The CDR3 is made up of 14 amino acids. Germline V lookup: CDR1 KGHSH, CDR2 LQKENI. With V trimmed by 3 bases and J by 5 bases, 6 bases remained unmatched.

This clonotype was counted at least ten times. V is TRBV14 and J is TRBJ2-1, with 9 bases fitting TRBD2. The CDR3 is 15 residues long. Trimming removed 4 bases from V and 6 bases from J; junction bases left unmatched: 7. CDR1 is SGHDN, CDR2 FVKESK, per germline. Here the CDR3 DNA reads TGTGCCAGCAGCCCCTTGGGACTAGCAGTCAATGAGCAGTTCTTC. It encodes CASSPLGLAVNEQFF.

The chain employs TRBV10-3 and TRBJ1-1; no firm D call. CDR1 is ENHRY, CDR2 SYGVKD, per germline. The CDR3 is 13 residues long. V gave up 10 bases and J gave up 0 bases, with 12 bases separating them. In DNA, the CDR3 is TGTGCCACCACAGATTCGATGAACACTGAAGCTTTCTTT. This gives the protein CATTDSMNTEAFF.

The genes are TRBV13 and TRBJ2-4; D not resolved. The CDR3 extends over 17 amino acids. The germline gives CDR1 PRHDT, CDR2 FYEKMQ (reference sequence). The V end lost 5 bases, the J end lost 2 bases, and 19 bases lay between the germline ends. The CDR3: CASSRVGARGTKNIQYF. The CDR3 DNA is TGTGCCAGCAGCCGGGTTGGCGCTAGAGGTACCAAAAACATTCAGTACTTC.

This clonotype was observed a handful of times. The chain is built from TRBV18 and TRBJ2-1, with 8 bases that match TRBD1. Germline CDR1 KGHSH, CDR2 LQKENI. The CDR3 length is 15 residues. Trimming at V came to 2 bases and at J to 7 bases, leaving 7 bases not matched to a gene. The CDR3 DNA sequence: TGTGCCAGCTCACCAGGACAGGGCGATATAAATGAGCAGTTCTTC. Amino acid sequence: CASSPGQGDINEQFF. Variable domain in full (rest from reference TRBV18 and TRBJ2-1): NAGVMQNPRHLVRRRGQEARLRCSPMKGHSHVYWYRQLPEEGLKFMVYLQKENIIDESGMPKERFSAEFPKEGPSILRIQQVVRGDSAAYFCASSPGQGDINEQFFGPGTRLTVL.

The V call is TRBV10-3, the J call TRBJ2-1, with D perhaps TRBD1 (7 bases). The germline CDR1 and CDR2 sequences are ENHRY and SYGVKD. CDR3 length: 13 residues. Between the trimmed V and J ends, which lost 8 bases and 10 bases, there was a span of 18 bases. CDR3 loop: CAIAQGGSYEQFF. The DNA for the CDR3 is TGTGCCATCGCTCAGGGGGGATCCTACGAGCAGTTCTTC.